This T cell receptor (beta chain) was sequenced in a study of blood T cells in healthy people across ages (dated by TCRdb to about 2015). Regarding the research as a whole: Template switching captured roughly one uniquely barcoded TCR beta cDNA molecule per two T cells in model experiments. Four age groups were formed from the donors: young (average approximately 17 years), middle-aged (just under 40), aged (around 68) and long-lived (roughly 81). Using deep sequencing normalized with unique cDNA molecular identifiers, the study measured how TCR beta repertoire diversity changes with age. To avoid experimental bias, donors of different ages were randomly spread across the sequencing lanes. Using the same blood draw, the study looked at two additional independent replicas of 1 million unique cDNA reads for two donors, one aged 18 to 30 and the other aged 80 or older. Study-wide findings and limitations: The percentage of naive T cells measured by flow cytometry correlated strongly with observed TCR beta diversity. Estimates of total diversity from one million sequenced T cells were regarded as lower bounds and underestimates. Since profiling was done on bulk unsorted PBMCs, naive and antigen-experienced compartments could not be conclusively compared. Donor CMV infection status was unknown, potentially confounding age-related changes in expanded clonotypes. Observed TCR beta diversity per million T cells fell roughly linearly with age, and a significant reduction was already apparent by age around 44. Compared with the aged group, the long-lived group had more naive CD4+ T cells, fewer expanded clones and increased TCR diversity, a pattern suggesting age selection.

Systemically healthy Caucasian individuals from Russia, 39 in total and aged about 6 to 100 years, were included as donors. Each donor gave 8 to 10 milliliters of peripheral blood, drawn into EDTA-treated Vacutainer tubes. Ficoll-Paque density-gradient centrifugation was used to isolate PBMCs, with at least 7 million per sample. Total RNA was extracted from PBMCs with Trizol reagent, with at least 6 micrograms obtained per sample. For every donor, flow cytometry on a PBMC aliquot measured the percentage of naive CD45RAhigh/CD27high T cells. The germline V gene encodes CDR1 SEHNR and CDR2 FQNEAQ (reference sequence). The CDR3 holds 16 amino acids from the cysteine to the phenylalanine. Here the CDR3 DNA is all that survives: 48 bases in frame from base 1. The junction shows trimming of 5 bases on V and 2 bases on J, and the gene matches do not reach 9 bases of it. On this clonotype itself: What this receptor recognizes is not known. No clone much larger than this one lies a single base away; base qualities are absent.

Libraries were prepared through 5' RACE. The reads were generated on an Illumina HiSeq 2500. The second PCR ran for about 6 to 11 cycles and used a J-beta primer mix along with a sample-barcoded 5' primer. Each TCR beta cDNA molecule received a unique molecular identifier from a template-switch 5' adaptor carrying 12 random nucleotides. At least 2.5 million CDR3-containing paired-end reads were obtained from each sample. The Mint cDNA synthesis kit, primed by a TRBC-specific oligonucleotide, was used to synthesize first-strand cDNA from all RNA. Following uracil-DNA glycosylase treatment, a first 18-cycle PCR with universal primers M1SS and BC2_uni_R was performed on all cDNA. The study's own analysis went as follows. For normalization, 1 million high-quality reads were randomly selected from each sample, with every read carrying a distinct molecular identifier. Reads sharing molecular identifiers were discarded rather than binned into consensus sequences. MiTCR, with a Q25 quality threshold and the strictest error-elimination algorithm, was used for CDR3 identification, clonotype clustering and error correction. A nonparametric unseen species model with Euler transformation was used to estimate a lower bound on total TCR beta diversity. TCRdb itself trimmed the public reads at Q25 with fastp, ran MiXCR and retained productive beta chains. Merged by CDR3 protein, the rows form single entries marked with the most common genes and DNA. The V and J calls follow TCRdb's processing rather than the paper's. The table for this sample lists some 860,000 distinct CDR3 sequences; around three fifths of them were counted only once. Jointly, the top ten make up roughly 26% of the sample.

Sequenced sample: blood. In this chain, TRBV7-9 is recombined with TRBJ1-3; TRBD1 fits 7 bases in the junction. The clonotype originates from a man aged 35 to 55 in good health. This receptor has the CDR3 CASSRTGVRAGNTIYF. The nucleotides are TGTGCCAGCAGCCGTACAGGGGTGAGAGCTGGAAACACCATATATTTT.